The clone carrying this T cell receptor beta chain appeared a few times. Antigen: not known. The CDR3 extends over 15 amino acids. Trimming removed 5 bases from V and 10 bases from J, with 18 bases in between. Germline CDR1 and CDR2: SGHVS and FNYEAQ. This sample is drawn from a study of T cells after posttransplantation cyclophosphamide. Study-wide results and caveats: Donor CD8+ memory clones often dominated recipient blood repertoires at later times. Recipient CMV seropositivity and CMV reactivation strongly tracked TRB clonality.

Cyclophosphamide on days +3 and +4 followed busulfan-fludarabine conditioning and a marrow graft. Libraries were prepared by immunoSEQ multiplex PCR; TCRdb keeps only in-frame clonotypes and omits some of them. The sample consists of roughly 1,400 clones, approximately 80% of them appearing once. This specimen was CD4+ T cells sorted from PBMCs, taken 220 to 250 days after allogeneic stem cell transplant with posttransplant cyclophosphamide. The TCR was taken from a female patient in her 60s who received an allogeneic stem cell transplant from an unrelated donor, was CMV-positive, and had acute GVHD only. Some T cells may have originated in the graft donor. This sequence joins TRBV7-6 and TRBJ1-6, with D possibly TRBD1 on 5 matching bases. The CDR3: CASSLSGEGGSPLHF. CDR3 in DNA: TGTGCCAGCAGCCTTTCGGGGGAGGGCGGCTCACCCCTCCACTTT.